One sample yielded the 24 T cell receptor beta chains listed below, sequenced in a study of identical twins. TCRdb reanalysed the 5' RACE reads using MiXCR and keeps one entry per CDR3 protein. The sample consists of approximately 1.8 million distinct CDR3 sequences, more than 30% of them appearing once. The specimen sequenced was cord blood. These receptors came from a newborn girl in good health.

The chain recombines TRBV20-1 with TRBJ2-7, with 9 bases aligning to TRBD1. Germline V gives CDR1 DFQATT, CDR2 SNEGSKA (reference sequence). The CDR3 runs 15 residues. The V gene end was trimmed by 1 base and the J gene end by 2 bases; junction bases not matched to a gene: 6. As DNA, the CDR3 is TGCAGTGCTAGAGGCGACCGGGACAGGGCCTACGAGCAGTACTTC. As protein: CSARGDRDRAYEQYF.

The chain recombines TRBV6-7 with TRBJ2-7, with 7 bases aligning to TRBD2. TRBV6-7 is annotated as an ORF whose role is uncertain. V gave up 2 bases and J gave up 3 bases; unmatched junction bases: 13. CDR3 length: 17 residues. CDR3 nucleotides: TGTGCCAGCAGTTACAGCGGGGAACTAGCGTGGGACTACGAGCAGTACTTC. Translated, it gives CASSYSGELAWDYEQYF.

The CDR3 spells CASSRGTSGSGYIQYF. CDR3 nucleotides: TGTGCCAGCAGCCGGGGGACTAGCGGGAGCGGGTACATTCAGTACTTC. V usage is TRBV4-2 and J usage is TRBJ2-4, with 14 bases matching TRBD2. J was trimmed by 8 bases and V by 4 bases; bases with no gene match: 7. Germline V CDR1 and CDR2: LGHNA, YNFKEQ. The CDR3 is 16 residues long.

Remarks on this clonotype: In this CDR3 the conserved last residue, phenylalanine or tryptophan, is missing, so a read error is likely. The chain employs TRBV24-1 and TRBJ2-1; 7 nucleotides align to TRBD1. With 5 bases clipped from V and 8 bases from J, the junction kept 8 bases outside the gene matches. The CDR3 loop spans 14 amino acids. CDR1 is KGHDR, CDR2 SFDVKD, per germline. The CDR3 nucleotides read TGTGCCACCAGTGTACCGACAGGGTGGGATGAGCAGTTCTTA. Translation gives CATSVPTGWDEQFL.

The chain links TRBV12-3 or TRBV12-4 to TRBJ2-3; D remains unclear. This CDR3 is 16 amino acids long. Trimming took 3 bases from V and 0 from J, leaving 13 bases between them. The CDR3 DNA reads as TGTGCCAGCAGTTTTTTTGTCCTATTAAGCACAGATACGCAGTATTTT. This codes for CASSFFVLLSTDTQYF.

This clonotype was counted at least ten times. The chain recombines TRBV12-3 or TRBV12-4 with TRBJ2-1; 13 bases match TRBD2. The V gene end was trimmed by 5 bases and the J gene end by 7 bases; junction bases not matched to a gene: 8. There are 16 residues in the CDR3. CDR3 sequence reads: CASSPRTSGRGNEQFF. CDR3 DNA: TGTGCCAGCAGTCCCAGGACTAGCGGGAGAGGGAATGAGCAGTTCTTC.

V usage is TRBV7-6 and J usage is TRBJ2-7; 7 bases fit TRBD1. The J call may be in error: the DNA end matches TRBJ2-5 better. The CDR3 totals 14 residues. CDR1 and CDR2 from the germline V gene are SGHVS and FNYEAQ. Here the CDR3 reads CASSLTGSEGTQYF. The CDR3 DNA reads TGTGCCAGCAGCTTGACAGGGTCCGAGGGGACCCAGTACTTC.

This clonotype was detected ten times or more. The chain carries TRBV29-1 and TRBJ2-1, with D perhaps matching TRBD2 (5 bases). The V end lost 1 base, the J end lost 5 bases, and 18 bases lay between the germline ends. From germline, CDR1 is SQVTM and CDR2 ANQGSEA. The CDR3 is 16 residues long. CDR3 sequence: CSVEAGGSTLHNEQFF. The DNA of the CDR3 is TGCAGCGTTGAAGCGGGTGGGAGCACCTTACACAATGAGCAGTTCTTC.

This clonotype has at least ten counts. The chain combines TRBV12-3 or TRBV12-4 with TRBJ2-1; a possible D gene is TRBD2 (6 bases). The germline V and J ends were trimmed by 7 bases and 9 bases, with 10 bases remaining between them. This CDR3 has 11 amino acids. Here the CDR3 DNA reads TGTGCCAGCACCCTTAGCGGTGAGCAGTTCTTC. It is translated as CASTLSGEQFF.

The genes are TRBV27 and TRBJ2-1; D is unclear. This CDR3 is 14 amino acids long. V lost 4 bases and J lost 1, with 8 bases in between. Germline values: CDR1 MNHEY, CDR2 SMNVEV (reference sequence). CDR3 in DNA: TGTGCCAGCAGTTATCTCGGATCCTACAATGAGCAGTTCTTC. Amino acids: CASSYLGSYNEQFF.

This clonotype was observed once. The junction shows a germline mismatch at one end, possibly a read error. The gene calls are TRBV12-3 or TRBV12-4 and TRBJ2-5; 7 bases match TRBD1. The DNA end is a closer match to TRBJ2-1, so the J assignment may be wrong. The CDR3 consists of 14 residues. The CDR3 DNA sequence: TGTGCCAGCAGGTTAGGGACAGTTCAAGAGACCCAGTTCTTC. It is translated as CASRLGTVQETQFF.

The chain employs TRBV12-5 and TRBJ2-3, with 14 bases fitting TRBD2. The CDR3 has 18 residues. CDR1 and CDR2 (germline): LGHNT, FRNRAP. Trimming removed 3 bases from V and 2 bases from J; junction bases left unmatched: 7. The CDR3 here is CASGFSGLAGVLTDTQYF. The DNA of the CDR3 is TGTGCTAGTGGTTTCTCGGGACTAGCGGGAGTCCTCACAGATACGCAGTATTTT.

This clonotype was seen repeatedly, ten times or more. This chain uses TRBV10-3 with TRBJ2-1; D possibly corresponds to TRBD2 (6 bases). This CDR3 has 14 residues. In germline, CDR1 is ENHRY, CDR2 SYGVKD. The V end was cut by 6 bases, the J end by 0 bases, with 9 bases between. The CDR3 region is CAIRYGSSYNEQFF. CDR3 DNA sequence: TGTGCCATCAGATACGGGAGCTCCTACAATGAGCAGTTCTTC.

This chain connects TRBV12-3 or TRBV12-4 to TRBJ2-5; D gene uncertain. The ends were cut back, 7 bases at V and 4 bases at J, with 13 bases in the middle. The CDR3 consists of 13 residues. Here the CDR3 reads CASTIAETETQYF. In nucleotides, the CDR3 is TGTGCCAGCACCATAGCAGAAACAGAGACCCAGTACTTC.

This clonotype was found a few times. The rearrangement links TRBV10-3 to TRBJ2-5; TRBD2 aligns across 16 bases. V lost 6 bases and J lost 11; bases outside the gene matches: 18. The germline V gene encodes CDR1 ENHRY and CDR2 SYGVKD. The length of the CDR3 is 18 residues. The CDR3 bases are TGTGCCATCAGCCCGGGACTAGCGGGAGGGAAAGTGTTCAATGAGCAGTACTTC. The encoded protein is CAISPGLAGGKVFNEQYF.

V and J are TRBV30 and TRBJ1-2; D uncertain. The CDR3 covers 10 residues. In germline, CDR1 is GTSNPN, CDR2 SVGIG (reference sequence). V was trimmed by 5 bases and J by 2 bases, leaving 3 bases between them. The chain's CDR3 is CAWSNYGYTF. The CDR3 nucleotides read TGTGCCTGGTCAAACTATGGCTACACCTTC.

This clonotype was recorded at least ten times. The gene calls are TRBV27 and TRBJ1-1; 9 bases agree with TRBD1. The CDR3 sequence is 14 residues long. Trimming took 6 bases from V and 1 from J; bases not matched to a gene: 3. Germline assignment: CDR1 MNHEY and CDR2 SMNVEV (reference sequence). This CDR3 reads CASSWGQGNTEAFF. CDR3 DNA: TGTGCCAGCAGCTGGGGACAGGGGAACACTGAAGCTTTCTTT.

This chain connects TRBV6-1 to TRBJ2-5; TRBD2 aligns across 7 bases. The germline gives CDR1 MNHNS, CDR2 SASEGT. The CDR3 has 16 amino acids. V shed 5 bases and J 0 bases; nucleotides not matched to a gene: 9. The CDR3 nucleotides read TGTGCCAGCAGTAAACGGGGTAGCGGGTACCAAGAGACCCAGTACTTC. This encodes CASSKRGSGYQETQYF.

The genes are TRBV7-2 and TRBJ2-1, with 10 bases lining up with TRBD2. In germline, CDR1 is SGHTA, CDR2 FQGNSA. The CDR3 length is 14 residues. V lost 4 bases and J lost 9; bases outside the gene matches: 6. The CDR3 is CASSSYGTSVEQFF. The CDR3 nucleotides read TGTGCCAGCAGCTCGTACGGGACTAGCGTTGAGCAGTTCTTC.

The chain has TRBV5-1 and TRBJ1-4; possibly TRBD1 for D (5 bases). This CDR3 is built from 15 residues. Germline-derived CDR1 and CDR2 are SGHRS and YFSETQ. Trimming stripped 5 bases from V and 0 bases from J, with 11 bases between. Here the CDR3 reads CASSIGASTNEKLFF. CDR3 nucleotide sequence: TGCGCCAGCAGTATAGGGGCGTCAACTAATGAAAAACTGTTTTTT.

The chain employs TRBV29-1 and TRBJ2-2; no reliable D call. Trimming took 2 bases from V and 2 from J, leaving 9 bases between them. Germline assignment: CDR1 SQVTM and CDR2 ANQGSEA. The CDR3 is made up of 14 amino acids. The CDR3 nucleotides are TGCAGCGTTGAATTGGGTTACAACACCGGGGAGCTGTTTTTT. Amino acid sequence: CSVELGYNTGELFF.

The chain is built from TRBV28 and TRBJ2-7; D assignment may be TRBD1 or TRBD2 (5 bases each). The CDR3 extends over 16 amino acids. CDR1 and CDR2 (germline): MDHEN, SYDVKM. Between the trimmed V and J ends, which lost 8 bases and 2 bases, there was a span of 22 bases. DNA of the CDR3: TGTGCCAGCCGAGACAAAACGGGACCCCGCGCCTACGAGCAGTACTTC. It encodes CASRDKTGPRAYEQYF.

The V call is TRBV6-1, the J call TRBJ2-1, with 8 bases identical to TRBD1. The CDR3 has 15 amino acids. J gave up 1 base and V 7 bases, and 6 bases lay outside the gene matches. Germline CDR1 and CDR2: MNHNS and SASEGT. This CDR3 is CASTRQGLSYNEQFF. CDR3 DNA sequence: TGTGCCAGCACCCGACAGGGGCTTTCCTACAATGAGCAGTTCTTC.

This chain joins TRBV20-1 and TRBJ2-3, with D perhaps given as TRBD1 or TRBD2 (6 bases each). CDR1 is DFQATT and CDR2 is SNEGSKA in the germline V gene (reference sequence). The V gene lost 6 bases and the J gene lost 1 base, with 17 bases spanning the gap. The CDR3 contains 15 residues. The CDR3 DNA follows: TGCAGTGCCCCGGGAGCCTCAGGGGGCACAGATACGCAGTATTTT. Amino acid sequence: CSAPGASGGTDTQYF.